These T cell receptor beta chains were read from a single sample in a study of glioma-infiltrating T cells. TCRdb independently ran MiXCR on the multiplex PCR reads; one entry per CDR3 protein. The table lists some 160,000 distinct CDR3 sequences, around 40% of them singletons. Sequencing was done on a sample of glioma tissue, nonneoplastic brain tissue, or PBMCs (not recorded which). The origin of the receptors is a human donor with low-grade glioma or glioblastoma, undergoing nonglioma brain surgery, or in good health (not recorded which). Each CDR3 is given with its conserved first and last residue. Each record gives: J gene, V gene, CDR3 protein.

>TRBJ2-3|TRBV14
CASSQARSGTQYF
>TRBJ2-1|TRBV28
CASTLSGSGEQFF
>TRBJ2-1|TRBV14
CASSQVAEFYNEQFF
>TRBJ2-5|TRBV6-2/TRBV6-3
CASSYSGTEETQYF
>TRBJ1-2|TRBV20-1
CSARDLTAYVYTF
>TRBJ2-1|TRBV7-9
CASSLDDEQFF
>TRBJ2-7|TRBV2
CAGKGDRESRQYF
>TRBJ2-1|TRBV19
CASSRQGLAGVEQFF
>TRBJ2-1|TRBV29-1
CSADRVRYNEQFF
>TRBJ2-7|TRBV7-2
CASSSTLAGSYEQYF
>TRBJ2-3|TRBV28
CASSVVSGSTYTQYF
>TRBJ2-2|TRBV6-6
CASSYFGQGGIYTGELFF
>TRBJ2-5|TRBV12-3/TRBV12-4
CASSPRLAGDKTQYF
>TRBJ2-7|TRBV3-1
CASIHPGRNYEQYF
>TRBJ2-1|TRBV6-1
CASSPILHGLAGGSDNEQFF
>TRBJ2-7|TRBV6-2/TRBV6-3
CASSYSYYEQYF
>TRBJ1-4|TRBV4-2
CASSQDPQAFRANEKLFF
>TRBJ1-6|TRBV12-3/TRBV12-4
CASSTGGYNSPLHF
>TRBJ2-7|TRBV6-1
CASSPGGGAYEQYF
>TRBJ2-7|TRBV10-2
CSSQVSSITPQYF
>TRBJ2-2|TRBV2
CASRITSEAARELFF
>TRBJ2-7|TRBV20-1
CSARDFRSPTYEQYF
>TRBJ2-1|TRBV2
CASSVGRVGNEQFF
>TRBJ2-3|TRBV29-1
CSVEQLMERADTQYF
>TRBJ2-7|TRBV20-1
CSASQAGSSYEQYF
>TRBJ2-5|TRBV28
CASSTAYRGRGETQYF
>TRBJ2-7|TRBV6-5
CASSYSTRVAGDKGEQYF
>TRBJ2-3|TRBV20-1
CSATNGTSPDTQYF
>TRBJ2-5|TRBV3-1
CASSQSWNTGETQYF
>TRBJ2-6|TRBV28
CASRLSGQGLSGANVLTF
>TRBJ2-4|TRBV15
CATSRVGTENIQYF
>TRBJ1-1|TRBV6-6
CASSYSVANTEAFF
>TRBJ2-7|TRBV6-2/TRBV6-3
CAGSYLSGRRGDEQYF
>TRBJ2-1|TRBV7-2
CASSLRRASGRDTYNEQFF
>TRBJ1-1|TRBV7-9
CASSPIPRMQAFF
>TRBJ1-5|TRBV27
CASSSTEADINQPQHF
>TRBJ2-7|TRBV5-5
CASSPATSFYEQYF
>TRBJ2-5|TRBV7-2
CASSLGGTHETQYF
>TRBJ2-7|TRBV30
CAWTGNSYEQYF
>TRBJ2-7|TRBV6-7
CASSYLSGNAYEQYF
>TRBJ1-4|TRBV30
CAWIQSATNEKLFF
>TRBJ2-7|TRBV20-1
CSAISGSISYEQYF
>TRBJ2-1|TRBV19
CASHPGLPYNEQFF
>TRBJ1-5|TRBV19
CATGFGNQPQHF
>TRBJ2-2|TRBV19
CASSTWLGTNTGELFF
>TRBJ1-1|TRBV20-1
CSACTYGGEAFF
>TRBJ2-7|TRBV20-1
CSAKAQTGGTSYEQYF
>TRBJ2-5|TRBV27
CASSTSGTQETQYF
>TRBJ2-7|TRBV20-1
CSANPGSYYEQYF
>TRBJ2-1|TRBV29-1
CSVENDRGLIHNEQFF
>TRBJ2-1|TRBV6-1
CASGTSNEQFF
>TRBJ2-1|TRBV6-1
CASSPSYEQFF
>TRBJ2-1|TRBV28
CASPSRRDRGMDEQFF
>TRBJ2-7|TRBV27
CASSPRGSGAYEQYF
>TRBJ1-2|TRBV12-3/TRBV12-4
CASSLQGGTLSYYGCTF
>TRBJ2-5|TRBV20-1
CSAAVTLAAYQETQYF
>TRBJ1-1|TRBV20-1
CSSGQGAKLTGAFF
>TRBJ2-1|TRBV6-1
CASSLVSGSYNEQFF
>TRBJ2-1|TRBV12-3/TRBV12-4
CASSLPGLAGHEQFF